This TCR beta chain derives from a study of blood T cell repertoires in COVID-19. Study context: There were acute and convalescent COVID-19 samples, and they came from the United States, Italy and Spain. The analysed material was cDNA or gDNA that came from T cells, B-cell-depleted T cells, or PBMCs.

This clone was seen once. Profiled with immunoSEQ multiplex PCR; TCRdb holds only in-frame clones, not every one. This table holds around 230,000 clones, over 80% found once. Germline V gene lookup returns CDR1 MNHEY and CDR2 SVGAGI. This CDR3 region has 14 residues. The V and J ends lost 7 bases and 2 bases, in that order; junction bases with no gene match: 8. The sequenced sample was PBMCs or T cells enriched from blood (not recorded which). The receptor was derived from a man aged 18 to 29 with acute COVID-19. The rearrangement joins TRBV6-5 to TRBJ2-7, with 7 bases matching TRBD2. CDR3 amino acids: CASNPTGGTYEQYF. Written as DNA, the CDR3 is TGTGCCAGCAACCCCACGGGGGGAACCTACGAGCAGTACTTC.